Following are 16 T cell receptor beta chains from one sample sequenced in a study of CD8+ T cells in alopecia areata (dated by TCRdb to the late 2010s). The receptor library was made with the immunoSEQ multiplex PCR assay. To provide template for TCR sequencing, every sample had RNA extracted and reverse transcribed into cDNA. Here the immuneACCESS table is served through TCRdb, limited to in-frame sequences with V and J called. Missing clones are a known gap in these copies; in checked studies unresolved V genes cover under half, and the rest lacks a known reason. For this sample there are 110,000 or so clones; roughly two fifths appear just once. The top ten hold roughly 3.2% of the sample. Sequencing used CD4+ T cells sorted from blood. These receptors were obtained from a human donor with alopecia areata.

The chain is built from TRBV29-1 and TRBJ1-1; D is unclear. V was shortened by 6 bases and J by 4 bases, with 15 bases between the two germline ends. The germline V gene encodes CDR1 SQVTM and CDR2 ANQGSEA. This CDR3 is built from 13 residues. The CDR3 nucleotides are TGCAGCGTGCGATTGGGTACGGCCACTGAAGCTTTCTTT. It yields the protein CSVRLGTATEAFF.

The chain has TRBV4-1 and TRBJ2-1, with 7 bases matching TRBD1. The germline CDR1 and CDR2 sequences are MGHRA and YSYEKL. V shed 2 bases and J 5 bases; nucleotides not matched to a gene: 9. CDR3 length: 16 residues. This chain's CDR3 is CASSQLNRGSDNEQFF. The CDR3 region has the DNA TGCGCCAGCAGCCAACTAAACAGGGGTTCTGACAATGAGCAGTTCTTC.

The chain combines TRBV20-1 with TRBJ2-7; TRBD1 agrees at 8 bases. CDR3 length: 11 amino acids. Germline V gives CDR1 DFQATT, CDR2 SNEGSKA (reference sequence). CDR3 in amino acids: CRMDRVNEQYF. For the CDR3, the DNA is TGCAGGATGGACAGGGTCAACGAGCAGTACTTC.

The chain recombines TRBV28 with TRBJ2-5, with no clear D. Trimming took off 7 bases at V and 1 base at J, with 7 bases between the two ends. This CDR3 has 12 amino acids. From germline, CDR1 is MDHEN and CDR2 SYDVKM. The CDR3 DNA reads as TGTGCCAGCACCCAGAGCCAAGAGACCCAGTACTTC. Its protein is CASTQSQETQYF.

This clone was counted only a few times. This chain uses TRBV28 with TRBJ1-1, with 11 positions matching TRBD1. This CDR3 is built from 14 residues. CDR1 and CDR2 (germline): MDHEN, SYDVKM. J lost 5 bases, V lost 5 bases, and 4 bases had no gene match. Written as DNA, the CDR3 is TGTGCCAGCAGTGACGGACAGGGGGCAACTGAAGCTTTCTTT. The encoded protein is CASSDGQGATEAFF.

This chain links TRBV7-3 with TRBJ2-1; 7 nucleotides align to TRBD2. CDR1 SGHTA and CDR2 FQGTGA come from the germline V gene. This CDR3 has 15 amino acids. The ends lost 4 bases at V and 9 bases at J; junction bases unmatched: 12. The CDR3 region has the DNA TGTGCCAGCAGCTCACCCAAGGGGACTACCAGTGAGCAGTTCTTC. It translates to CASSSPKGTTSEQFF.

The chain uses TRBV6-5 and TRBJ2-1, with 7 bases fitting TRBD1. The CDR3 is 15 residues long. Germline V gene data show CDR1 as MNHEY and CDR2 as SVGAGI. V lost 2 bases to trimming and J lost 4 bases; unmatched junction nucleotides: 5. CDR3 region: CASSYRGPFYNEQFF. CDR3 coding DNA: TGTGCCAGCAGTTACAGGGGGCCCTTTTACAATGAGCAGTTCTTC.

This chain uses TRBV29-1 with TRBJ1-1, with TRBD1 identical over 7 bases. Germline values: CDR1 SQVTM, CDR2 ANQGSEA. CDR3 size: 12 residues. DNA for the CDR3: TGCGGCTACAGGGGATGGTTGACTGAAGCTTTCTTT. It yields the protein CGYRGWLTEAFF. Supplemented by reference TRBV29-1 and TRBJ1-1, the full variable domain reads SAVISQKPSRDICQRGTSLTIQCQVDSQVTMMFWYRQQPGQSLTLIATANQGSEATYESGFVIDKFPISRPNLTFSTLTVSNMSPEDSSIYLCGYRGWLTEAFFGQGTRLTVV.

This clone turned up a few times. The chain combines TRBV29-1 with TRBJ2-3; 11 nucleotides match TRBD2. The CDR3 consists of 15 residues. The J segment lost 0 bases and the V segment lost 7 bases, leaving 6 bases of the junction unmatched. Germline-derived CDR1 and CDR2 are SQVTM and ANQGSEA. The CDR3: CSATGLAGSTDTQYF. The CDR3 DNA sequence: TGCAGCGCCACAGGACTAGCGGGCAGCACAGATACGCAGTATTTT.

This clone was observed a few times. The chain links TRBV28 to TRBJ2-7; 8 positions agree with TRBD1. After removal of 6 bases from V and 3 bases from J, the junction contained 4 bases not matched to a gene. From germline, CDR1 is MDHEN and CDR2 SYDVKM. CDR3 length equals 13 residues. The CDR3 here is CASREQGDYEQYF. The CDR3 nucleotides are TGTGCCAGCAGGGAACAGGGGGACTACGAGCAGTACTTC.

This rearrangement joins TRBV29-1 to TRBJ2-1; the match to TRBD1 covers 9 bases. The germline gives CDR1 SQVTM, CDR2 ANQGSEA. CDR3 length: 15 amino acids. V was clipped by 0 bases and J by 7 bases; unmatched bases: 7. The CDR3 is CSVEDPGQGVNEQFF. The CDR3 DNA follows: TGCAGCGTTGAAGACCCGGGACAGGGTGTTAATGAGCAGTTCTTC.

In DNA, the CDR3 is TGCAGCGTGAGGGACAGGGGAGGTGGCTACACCTTC. Translation: CSVRDRGGGYTF. V is TRBV29-1 and J is TRBJ1-2; 10 bases agree with TRBD1. CDR1 and CDR2 (germline): SQVTM, ANQGSEA. This CDR3 is 12 amino acids long. V lost 6 bases and J lost 7; bases outside the gene matches: 5.

The gene calls are TRBV10-3 and TRBJ2-5, with D possibly matching TRBD2 (6 bases). Germline V gene lookup returns CDR1 ENHRY and CDR2 SYGVKD. V was trimmed by 3 bases and J by 1 base, leaving 9 bases between them. The CDR3 contains 14 residues. CDR3 protein: CAISEGGAQETQYF. CDR3 sequence (DNA): TGTGCCATCAGTGAAGGAGGGGCCCAAGAGACCCAGTACTTC.

This clone appeared a few times. The chain joins TRBV28 to TRBJ2-7; D is unresolved. CDR3 size: 14 residues. Trimming stripped 4 bases from V and 0 bases from J, with 10 bases between. The germline gives CDR1 MDHEN, CDR2 SYDVKM. In DNA, the CDR3 is TGTGCCAGCAGTTCCCCACGGAGCTCCTACGAGCAGTACTTC. As protein: CASSSPRSSYEQYF.

This chain uses TRBV2 with TRBJ1-1; D gene ambiguous. Trimming left V 3 bases short and J 7 bases short, with 9 bases between. Germline CDR1 reads SNHLY; CDR2 reads FYNNEI. The CDR3 is 12 residues long. DNA for the CDR3: TGTGCCAGCAGTGAGACGGTTTATGAAGCTTTCTTT. Amino acid sequence: CASSETVYEAFF.

This chain joins TRBV5-1 and TRBJ2-6; 8 bases agree with TRBD1. The germline CDR1 and CDR2 sequences are SGHRS and YFSETQ. CDR3 size: 15 residues. With V trimmed by 6 bases and J by 2 bases, 4 bases remained unmatched. As DNA, the CDR3 is TGCGCCAGCACCCAACAGGGGGCTGGGGCCAACGTCCTGACTTTC. Its translation is CASTQQGAGANVLTF.